The entry below gives a single T cell receptor beta chain sequence along with its context. Relative to the germline gene, one junction end is altered; a read error may explain this. This entry is derived from a study of blood T cell repertoires in COVID-19. Overall study context: Sites in the United States, Italy and Spain provided acute and convalescent COVID-19 samples.

The authors' processing: Amplification of reference gene primers was used by the study to estimate nucleated cell counts. The assay was immunoSEQ multiplex PCR, and TCRdb's table has in-frame clones only and misses some. V, J and clone size were drawn from that table, and D and trimming were deduced from the DNA. This sample yields 75,000 or so clones, of which roughly 78% are seen a single time; more than 9% belongs to the top ten. In germline, CDR1 is SGHTA, CDR2 FQGTGA. The CDR3 covers 12 residues. The chain carries TRBV7-3 and TRBJ2-2; D ambiguous. The sequencing input was peripheral blood. The origin of this receptor is a man in his 60s with acute or convalescent COVID-19. DNA of the CDR3: TGTGCCAGCAGTCATAACAGCGGGGAGCTGTTTTTT. This codes for CASSHNSGELFF.